Here is one T cell receptor (beta chain) with its context. No antigen is known for it. Using a J-beta primer mix together with a sample-barcoded 5' primer, a second PCR was run for about 7 to 12 cycles. Each CDR3 protein gets one entry after TCRdb re-called the 5' RACE reads with MiXCR. Of under 2,000,000 distinct CDR3 sequences in the sample, roughly 52% are singletons; the top ten hold approximately 2%. V lost 7 bases, J lost 5 bases, and 17 bases lay in between. In germline, CDR1 is MNHEY, CDR2 SVGEGT. The CDR3 runs to 14 residues. This sample was taken from a study of blood T cells in healthy people across ages. Study findings and constraints: More naive CD4+ cells and higher diversity were found in long-lived than in aged donors. The unknown donor CMV status may have confounded expanded clonotype changes.

The chain carries TRBV6-2 or TRBV6-3 and TRBJ2-5; D may match TRBD1 or TRBD2 (5 bases each). The sample consisted of blood. This TCR was recovered from a woman aged 40-49 years in good health. CDR3 region: CASTGRWGSETQYF. The CDR3, as DNA: TGTGCCAGCACGGGTCGTTGGGGGTCCGAGACCCAGTACTTC.